This T cell receptor beta chain originates from a study of control samples from healthy donors and cancer patients. TCRdb keeps only in-frame clones here, not all; method: immunoSEQ multiplex PCR. The sample has about 110,000 clones; about nine tenths are singletons. Germline lookup yields CDR1 SNHLY and CDR2 FYNNEI. The CDR3 extends over 15 amino acids. The V gene lost 6 bases and the J gene lost 0 bases, with 12 bases spanning the gap. The receptor comes from a human donor in good health. The donor label of this sample is uncertain. The genes are TRBV2 and TRBJ2-1; maybe TRBD2 (6 bases). The sample taken for sequencing was blood. The CDR3: CASSRDWSSYNEQFF. The CDR3 DNA is TGTGCCAGCAGCCGGGACTGGAGCTCCTACAATGAGCAGTTCTTC. Variable domain in full (rest from reference TRBV2 and TRBJ2-1): EPEVTQTPSHQVTQMGQEVILRCVPISNHLYFYWYRQILGQKVEFLVSFYNNEISEKSEIFDDQFSVERPDGSNFTLKIRSTKLEDSAMYFCASSRDWSSYNEQFFGPGTRLTVL.